The source of this T cell receptor (beta chain) is a study of cytomegalovirus exposure and HLA in healthy donors. Study conclusions and caveats: In presence/absence analyses, roughly uniform sequencing depth across donors was assumed. The authors enumerated over 150 TCR beta chains as linked to cytomegalovirus. The HLA-A and HLA-B alleles of most subjects were reportedly predicted accurately from TCR beta sequences. Because they were indistinguishable, some V segments, including TRBV6-2 and TRBV6-3, were excluded.

The PCR contained 60 Vbeta and 13 Jbeta primers. Some clones are missing from TCRdb's copy, which holds only in-frame ones; the method was immunoSEQ multiplex PCR. The data contain around 130,000 clones, roughly 66% of them singletons. Germline CDR1 and CDR2: SEHNR and FQNEAQ (reference sequence). The CDR3 runs 16 residues. V lost 4 bases and J lost 7; bases outside the gene matches: 11. On this clone: Its specificity is not known.

The receptor's source is a man younger than 35 in good health and CMV-seronegative. The chain couples TRBV7-9 to TRBJ1-5; 9 bases map to TRBD1. The sequencing input was PBMCs. CDR3 residues: CASSSGTGYELQPQHF. CDR3 bases: TGTGCCAGCAGCTCCGGGACAGGGTATGAGTTGCAGCCCCAGCATTTT.